This entry concerns a single T cell receptor (beta chain). Its specificity is unknown. This CDR3 is built from 11 residues. V lost 9 bases, J lost 8 bases, and 13 bases lay in between. The germline CDR1 and CDR2 sequences are SNHLY and FYNNEI. TCRdb fed the reads into MiXCR, producing one record per CDR3 protein. The sample yields roughly 220,000 distinct CDR3 sequences, about 40% seen once. The entry originates in a study of T cell repertoires in cytomegalovirus infection. About the research overall: It was recently identified HLA-C-restricted and well-studied HLA-B-restricted CMV epitopes that the study used. Based on public TCR beta signatures, there were indications of CMV infection and of a matching HLA type.

The rearrangement links TRBV2 to TRBJ1-2; a possible D gene is TRBD1 (5 bases). This TCR was sampled from a human donor in good health (CMV status not recorded). Some clones in this sample may be carry-over from other donors' samples. Here the sequenced sample was CD8+ T cells from cultured PBMCs, taken from culture after CMV antigen stimulation. The CDR3 nucleotides are TGTGCCAGAGGGACCTCTTGGGGCTACACCTTC. Translation: CARGTSWGYTF. The variable domain in full, completed from reference TRBV2 and TRBJ1-2, reads EPEVTQTPSHQVTQMGQEVILRCVPISNHLYFYWYRQILGQKVEFLVSFYNNEISEKSEIFDDQFSVERPDGSNFTLKIRSTKLEDSAMYFCARGTSWGYTFGSGTRLTVV.